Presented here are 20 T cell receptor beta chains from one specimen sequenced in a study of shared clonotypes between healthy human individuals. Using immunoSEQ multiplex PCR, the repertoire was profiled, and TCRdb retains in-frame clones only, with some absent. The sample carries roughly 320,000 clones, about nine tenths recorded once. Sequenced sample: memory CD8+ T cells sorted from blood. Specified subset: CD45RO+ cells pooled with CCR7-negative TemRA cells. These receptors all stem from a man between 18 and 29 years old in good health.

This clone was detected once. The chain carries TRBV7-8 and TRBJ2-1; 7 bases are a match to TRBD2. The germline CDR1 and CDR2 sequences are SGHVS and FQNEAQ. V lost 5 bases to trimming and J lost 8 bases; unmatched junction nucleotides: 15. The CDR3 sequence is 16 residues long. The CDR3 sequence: CASSLAGTTLFDEQFF. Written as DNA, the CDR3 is TGTGCCAGCAGCCTCGCCGGGACTACCCTTTTTGATGAGCAGTTCTTC. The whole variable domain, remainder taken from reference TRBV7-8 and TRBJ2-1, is GAGVSQSPRYKVAKRGQDVALRCDPISGHVSLFWYQQALGQGPEFLTYFQNEAQLDKSGLPSDRFFAERPEGSVSTLKIQRTQQEDSAVYLCASSLAGTTLFDEQFFGPGTRLTVL.

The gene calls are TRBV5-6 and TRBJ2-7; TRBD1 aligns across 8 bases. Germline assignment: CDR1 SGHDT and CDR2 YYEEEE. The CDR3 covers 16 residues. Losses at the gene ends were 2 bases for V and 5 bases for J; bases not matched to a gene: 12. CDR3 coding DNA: TGTGCCAGCAGCTTTTTGCCCGGACAGGGCTCTCACGAGCAGTACTTC. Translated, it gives CASSFLPGQGSHEQYF.

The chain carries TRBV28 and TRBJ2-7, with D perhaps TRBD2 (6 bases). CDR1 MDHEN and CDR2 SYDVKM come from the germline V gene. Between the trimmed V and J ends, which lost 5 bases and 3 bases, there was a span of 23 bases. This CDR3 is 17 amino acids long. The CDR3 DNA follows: TGTGCCAGCAGTCAGGACTACCACACTCCGGTGATCTACGAGCAGTACTTC. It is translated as CASSQDYHTPVIYEQYF.

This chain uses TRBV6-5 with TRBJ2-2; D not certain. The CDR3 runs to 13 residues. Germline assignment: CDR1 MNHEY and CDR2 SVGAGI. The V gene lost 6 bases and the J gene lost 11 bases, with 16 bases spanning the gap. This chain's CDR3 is CASSHDTSAELFF. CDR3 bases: TGTGCCAGCAGCCACGACACGAGTGCAGAGCTGTTTTTT.

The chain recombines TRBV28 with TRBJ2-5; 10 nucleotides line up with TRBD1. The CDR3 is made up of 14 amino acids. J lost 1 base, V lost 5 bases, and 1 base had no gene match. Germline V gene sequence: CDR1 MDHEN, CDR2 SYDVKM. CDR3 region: CASSRTGGQETQYF. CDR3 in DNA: TGTGCCAGCAGTCGGACAGGGGGCCAAGAGACCCAGTACTTC.

The CDR3 reads CASSQDRIGVGTEAFF. CDR3 nucleotides: TGCGCCAGCAGCCAAGATCGAATCGGGGTGGGGACTGAAGCTTTCTTT. The chain has TRBV4-1 and TRBJ1-1; D ambiguous. V was trimmed by 0 bases and J by 5 bases, leaving 16 bases between them. CDR3 length equals 16 residues. Germline V CDR1 and CDR2: MGHRA, YSYEKL.

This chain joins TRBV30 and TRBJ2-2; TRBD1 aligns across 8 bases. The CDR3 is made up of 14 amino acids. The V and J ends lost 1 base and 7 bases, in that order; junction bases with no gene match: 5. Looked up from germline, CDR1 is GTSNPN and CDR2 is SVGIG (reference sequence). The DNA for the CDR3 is TGTGCCTGGAGTGAGACAGGGGAAGGCGGGGAGCTGTTTTTT. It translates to CAWSETGEGGELFF.

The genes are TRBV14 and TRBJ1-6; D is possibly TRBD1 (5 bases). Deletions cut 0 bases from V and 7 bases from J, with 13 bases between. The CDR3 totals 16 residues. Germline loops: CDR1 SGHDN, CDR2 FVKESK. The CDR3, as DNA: TGTGCCAGCAGCCAAGAGAGGGGAACGTTAAATTCACCCCTCCACTTT. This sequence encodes CASSQERGTLNSPLHF.

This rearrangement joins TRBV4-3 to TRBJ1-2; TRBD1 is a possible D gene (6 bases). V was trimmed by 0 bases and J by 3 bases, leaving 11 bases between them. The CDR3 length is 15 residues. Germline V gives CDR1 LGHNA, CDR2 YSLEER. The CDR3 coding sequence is TGCGCCAGCAGCCAAGAAGGGGGGCAGGACTATGGCTACACCTTC. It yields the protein CASSQEGGQDYGYTF.

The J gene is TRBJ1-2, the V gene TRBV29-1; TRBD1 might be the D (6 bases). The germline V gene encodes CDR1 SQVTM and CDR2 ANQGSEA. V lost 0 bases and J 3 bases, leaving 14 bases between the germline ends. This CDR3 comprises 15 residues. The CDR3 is CSVEEVFRGDYGYTF. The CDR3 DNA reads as TGCAGCGTTGAAGAAGTCTTCAGGGGTGACTATGGCTACACCTTC.

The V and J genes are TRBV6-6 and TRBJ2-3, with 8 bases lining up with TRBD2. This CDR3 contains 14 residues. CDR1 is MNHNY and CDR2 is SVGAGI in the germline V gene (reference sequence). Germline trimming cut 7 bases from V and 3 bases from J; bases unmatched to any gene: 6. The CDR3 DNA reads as TGTGCCAGCACCCCGGGCGGGAGGACAGATACGCAGTATTTT. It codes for CASTPGGRTDTQYF.

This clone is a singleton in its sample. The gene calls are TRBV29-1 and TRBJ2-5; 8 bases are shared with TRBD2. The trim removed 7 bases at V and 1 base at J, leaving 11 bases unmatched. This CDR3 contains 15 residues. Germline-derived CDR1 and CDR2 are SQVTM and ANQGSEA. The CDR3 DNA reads TGCAGCGCCCGGGAGGGACAAATAGTCCAAGAGACCCAGTACTTC. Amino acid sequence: CSAREGQIVQETQYF. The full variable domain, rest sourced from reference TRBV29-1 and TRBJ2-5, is SAVISQKPSRDICQRGTSLTIQCQVDSQVTMMFWYRQQPGQSLTLIATANQGSEATYESGFVIDKFPISRPNLTFSTLTVSNMSPEDSSIYLCSAREGQIVQETQYFGPGTRLLVL.

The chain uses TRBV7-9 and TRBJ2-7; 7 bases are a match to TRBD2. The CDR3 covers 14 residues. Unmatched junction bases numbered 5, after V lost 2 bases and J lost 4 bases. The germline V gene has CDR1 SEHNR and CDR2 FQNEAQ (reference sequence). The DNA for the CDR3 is TGTGCCAGCAGCTTACTCGCCGGGGGGTACGAGCAGTACTTC. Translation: CASSLLAGGYEQYF.

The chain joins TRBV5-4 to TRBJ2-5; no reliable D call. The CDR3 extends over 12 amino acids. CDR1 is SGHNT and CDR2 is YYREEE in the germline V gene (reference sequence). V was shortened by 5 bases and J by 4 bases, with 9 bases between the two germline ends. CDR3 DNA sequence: TGTGCCAGCAGTCGGAGAGGAGAGACCCAGTACTTC. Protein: CASSRRGETQYF.

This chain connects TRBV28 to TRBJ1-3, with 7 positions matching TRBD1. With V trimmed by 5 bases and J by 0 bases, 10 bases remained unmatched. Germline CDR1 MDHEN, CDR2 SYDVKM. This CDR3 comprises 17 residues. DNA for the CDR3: TGTGCCAGCAGTCATGGACAGGCCCTAAGCTCTGGAAACACCATATATTTT. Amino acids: CASSHGQALSSGNTIYF. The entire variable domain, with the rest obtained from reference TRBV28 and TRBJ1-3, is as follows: DVKVTQSSRYLVKRTGEKVFLECVQDMDHENMFWYRQDPGLGLRLIYFSYDVKMKEKGDIPEGYSVSREKKERFSLILESASTNQTSMYLCASSHGQALSSGNTIYFGEGSWLTVV.

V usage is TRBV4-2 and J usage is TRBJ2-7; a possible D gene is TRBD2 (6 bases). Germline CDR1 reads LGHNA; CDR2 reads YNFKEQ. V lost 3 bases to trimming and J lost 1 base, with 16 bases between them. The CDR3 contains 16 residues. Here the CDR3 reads CASSHLHRGKSYEQYF. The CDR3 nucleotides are TGTGCCAGCAGCCACCTCCACCGGGGGAAATCCTACGAGCAGTACTTC.

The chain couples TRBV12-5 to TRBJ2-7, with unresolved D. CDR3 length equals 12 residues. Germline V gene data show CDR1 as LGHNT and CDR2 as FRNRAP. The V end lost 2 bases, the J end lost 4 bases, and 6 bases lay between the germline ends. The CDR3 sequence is CASGLPLYEQYF. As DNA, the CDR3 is TGTGCTAGTGGTTTGCCCTTATACGAGCAGTACTTC.

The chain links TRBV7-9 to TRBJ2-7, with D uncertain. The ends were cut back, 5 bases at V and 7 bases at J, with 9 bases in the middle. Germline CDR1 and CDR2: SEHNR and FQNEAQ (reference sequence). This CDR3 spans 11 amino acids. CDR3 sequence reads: CASSPFEEQYF. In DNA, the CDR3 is TGTGCCAGCAGCCCTTTTGAAGAGCAGTACTTC.

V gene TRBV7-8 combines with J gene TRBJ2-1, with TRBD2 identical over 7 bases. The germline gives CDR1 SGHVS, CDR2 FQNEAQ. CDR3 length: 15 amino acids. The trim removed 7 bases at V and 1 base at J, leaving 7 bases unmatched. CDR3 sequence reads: CASTLADVSYNEQFF. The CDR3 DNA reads TGTGCCAGCACCCTAGCGGACGTATCCTACAATGAGCAGTTCTTC.

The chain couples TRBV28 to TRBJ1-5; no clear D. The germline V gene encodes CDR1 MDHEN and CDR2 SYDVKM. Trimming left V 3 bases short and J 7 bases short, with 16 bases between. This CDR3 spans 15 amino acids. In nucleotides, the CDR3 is TGTGCCAGCAGTTTTACGGGAGAAAGAGGGCAGCCCCAGCATTTT. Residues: CASSFTGERGQPQHF.